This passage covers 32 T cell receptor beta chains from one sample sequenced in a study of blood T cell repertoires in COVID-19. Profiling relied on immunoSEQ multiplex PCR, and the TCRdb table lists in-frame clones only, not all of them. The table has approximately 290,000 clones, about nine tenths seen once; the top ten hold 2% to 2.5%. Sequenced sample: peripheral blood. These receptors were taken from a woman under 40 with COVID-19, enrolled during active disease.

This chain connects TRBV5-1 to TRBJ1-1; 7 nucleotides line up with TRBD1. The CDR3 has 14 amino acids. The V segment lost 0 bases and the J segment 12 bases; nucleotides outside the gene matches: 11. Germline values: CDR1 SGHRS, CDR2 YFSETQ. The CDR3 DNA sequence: TGCGCCAGCAGCTTGGCCAGGGAAGGGGGCGAAACTTTCTTT. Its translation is CASSLAREGGETFF. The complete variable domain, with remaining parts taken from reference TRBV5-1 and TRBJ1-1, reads KAGVTQTPRYLIKTRGQQVTLSCSPISGHRSVSWYQQTPGQGLQFLFEYFSETQRNKGNFPGRFSGRQFSNSRSEMNVSTLELGDSALYLCASSLAREGGETFFGQGTRLTVV.

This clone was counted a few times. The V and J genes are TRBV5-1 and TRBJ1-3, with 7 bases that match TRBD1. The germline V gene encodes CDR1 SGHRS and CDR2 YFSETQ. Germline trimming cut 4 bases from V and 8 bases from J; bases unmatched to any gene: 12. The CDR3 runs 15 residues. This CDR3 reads CASSLPTGRGDTIYF. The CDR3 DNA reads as TGCGCCAGCAGCCTACCGACAGGGCGCGGGGACACCATATATTTT.

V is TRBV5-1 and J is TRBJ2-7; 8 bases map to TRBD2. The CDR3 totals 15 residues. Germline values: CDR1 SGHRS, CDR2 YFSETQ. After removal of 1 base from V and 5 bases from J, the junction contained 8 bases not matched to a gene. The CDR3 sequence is CASSLISGSGNEQYF. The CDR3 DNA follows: TGCGCCAGCAGCTTGATAAGCGGGAGTGGAAACGAGCAGTACTTC.

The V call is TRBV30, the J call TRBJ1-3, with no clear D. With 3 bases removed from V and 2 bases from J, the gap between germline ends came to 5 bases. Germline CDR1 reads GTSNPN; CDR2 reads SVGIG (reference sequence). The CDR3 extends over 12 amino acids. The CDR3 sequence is CAWRFTGNTIYF. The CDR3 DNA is TGTGCCTGGAGGTTTACTGGAAACACCATATATTTT.

The CDR3 reads CASSTGTTTSTDTQYF. The CDR3 nucleotides are TGCGCCAGCAGCACCGGGACTACCACTAGCACAGATACGCAGTATTTT. This chain joins TRBV5-1 and TRBJ2-3, with 7 bases aligning to TRBD2. From germline, CDR1 is SGHRS and CDR2 YFSETQ. This CDR3 is 16 amino acids long. The junction had 8 bases not matched to a gene; V was cut back by 4 bases and J by 0 bases.

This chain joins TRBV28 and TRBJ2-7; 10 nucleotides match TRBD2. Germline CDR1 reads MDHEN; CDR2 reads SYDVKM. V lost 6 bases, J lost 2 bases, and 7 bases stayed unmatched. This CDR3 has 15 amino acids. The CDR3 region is CASSRRTSGTYEQYF. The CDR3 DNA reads TGTGCCAGCAGCCGTAGGACTAGCGGAACCTACGAGCAGTACTTC.

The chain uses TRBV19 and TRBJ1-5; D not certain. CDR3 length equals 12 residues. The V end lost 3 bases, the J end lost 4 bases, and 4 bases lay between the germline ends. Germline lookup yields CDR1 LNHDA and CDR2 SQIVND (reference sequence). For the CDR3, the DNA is TGTGCCAGTAGTATTTCGAATCAGCCCCAGCATTTT. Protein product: CASSISNQPQHF. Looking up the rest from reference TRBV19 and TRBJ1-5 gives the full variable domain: DGGITQSPKYLFRKEGQNVTLSCEQNLNHDAMYWYRQDPGQGLRLIYYSQIVNDFQKGDIAEGYSVSREKKESFPLTVTSAQKNPTAFYLCASSISNQPQHFGDGTRLSIL.

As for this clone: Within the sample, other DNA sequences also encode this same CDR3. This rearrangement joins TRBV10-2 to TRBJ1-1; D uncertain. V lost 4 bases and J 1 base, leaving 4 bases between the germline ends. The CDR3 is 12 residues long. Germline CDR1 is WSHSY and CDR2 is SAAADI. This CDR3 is CASSAGNTEAFF. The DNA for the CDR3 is TGCGCCAGCAGTGCGGGGAACACTGAAGCTTTCTTT.

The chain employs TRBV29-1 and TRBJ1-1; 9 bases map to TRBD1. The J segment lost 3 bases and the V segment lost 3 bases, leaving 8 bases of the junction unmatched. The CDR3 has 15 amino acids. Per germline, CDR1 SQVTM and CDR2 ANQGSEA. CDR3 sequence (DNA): TGCAGCGTTGATGAACAGGGGGCTGAGGACACTGAAGCTTTCTTT. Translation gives CSVDEQGAEDTEAFF.

Here the CDR3 reads CASSPFLDRDISGNTIYF. The CDR3 nucleotides are TGTGCCAGCAGCCCATTTTTGGATCGGGACATCTCCGGAAACACCATATATTTT. The V and J genes are TRBV7-2 and TRBJ1-3; maybe TRBD1 (6 bases). The germline V gene encodes CDR1 SGHTA and CDR2 FQGNSA. V was trimmed by 5 bases and J by 4 bases, leaving 24 bases between them. CDR3 size: 18 residues.

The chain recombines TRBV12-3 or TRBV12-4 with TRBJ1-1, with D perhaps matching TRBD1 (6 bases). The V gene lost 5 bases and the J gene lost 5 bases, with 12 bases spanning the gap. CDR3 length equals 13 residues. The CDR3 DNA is TGTGCCAGCAGTCGAGGGGGGGGGACTGAAGCTTTCTTT. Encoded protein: CASSRGGGTEAFF.

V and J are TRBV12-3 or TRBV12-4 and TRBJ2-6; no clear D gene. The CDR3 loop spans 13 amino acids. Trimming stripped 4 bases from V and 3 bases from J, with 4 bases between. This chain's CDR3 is CASSYSGANVLTF. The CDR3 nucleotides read TGTGCCAGCAGTTATAGTGGGGCCAACGTCCTGACTTTC.

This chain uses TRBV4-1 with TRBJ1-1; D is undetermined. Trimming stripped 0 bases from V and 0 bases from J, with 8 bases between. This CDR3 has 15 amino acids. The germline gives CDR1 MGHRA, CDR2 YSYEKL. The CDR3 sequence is CASSQEPGLNTEAFF. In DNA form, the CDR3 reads TGCGCCAGCAGCCAAGAACCAGGATTGAACACTGAAGCTTTCTTT.

CDR3 protein: CASSQEKRESNEQYF. The CDR3 nucleotides read TGCGCCAGCAGCCAAGAAAAGCGGGAATCAAACGAGCAGTACTTC. The V gene is TRBV4-1, the J gene TRBJ2-7; TRBD2 aligns across 7 bases. J was trimmed by 5 bases and V by 0 bases; bases with no gene match: 7. The V gene's germline CDR1 is MGHRA and CDR2 YSYEKL. This CDR3 spans 15 amino acids.

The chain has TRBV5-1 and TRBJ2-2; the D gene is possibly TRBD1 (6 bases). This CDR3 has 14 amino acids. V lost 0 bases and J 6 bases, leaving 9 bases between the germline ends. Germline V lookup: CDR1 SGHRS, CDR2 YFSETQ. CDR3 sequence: CASSLDWGPGELFF. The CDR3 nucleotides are TGCGCCAGCAGCTTGGATTGGGGGCCCGGGGAGCTGTTTTTT.

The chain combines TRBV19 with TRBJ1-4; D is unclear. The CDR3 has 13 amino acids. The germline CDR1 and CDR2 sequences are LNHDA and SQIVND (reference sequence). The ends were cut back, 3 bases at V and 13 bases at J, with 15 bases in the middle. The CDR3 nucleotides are TGTGCCAGTAGTATGGGAGCACAAGGGATACTGTTTTTT. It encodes CASSMGAQGILFF.

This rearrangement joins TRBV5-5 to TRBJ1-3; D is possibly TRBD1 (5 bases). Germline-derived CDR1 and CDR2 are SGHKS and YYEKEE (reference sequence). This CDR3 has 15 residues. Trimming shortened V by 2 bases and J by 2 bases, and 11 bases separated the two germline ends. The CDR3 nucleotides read TGTGCCAGCAGCTTATCCCCGACAGCTGGAAACACCATATATTTT. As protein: CASSLSPTAGNTIYF.

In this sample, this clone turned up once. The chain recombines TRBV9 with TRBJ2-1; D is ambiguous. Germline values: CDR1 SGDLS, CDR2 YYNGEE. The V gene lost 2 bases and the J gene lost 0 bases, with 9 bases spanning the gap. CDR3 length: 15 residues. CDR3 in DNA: TGTGCCAGCAGCGTGACTGAAAGCTCCTACAATGAGCAGTTCTTC. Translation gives CASSVTESSYNEQFF.

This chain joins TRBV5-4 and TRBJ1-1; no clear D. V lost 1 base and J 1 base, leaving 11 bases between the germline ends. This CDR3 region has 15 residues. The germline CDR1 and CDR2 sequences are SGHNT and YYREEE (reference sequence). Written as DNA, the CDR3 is TGTGCCAGCAGCTTGTATGGCAGATCGAACACTGAAGCTTTCTTT. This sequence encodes CASSLYGRSNTEAFF.

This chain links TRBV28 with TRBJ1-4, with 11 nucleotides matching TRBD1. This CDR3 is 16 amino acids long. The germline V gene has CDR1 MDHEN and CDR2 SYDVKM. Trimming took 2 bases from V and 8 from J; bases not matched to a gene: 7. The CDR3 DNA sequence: TGTGCCAGCAGTTTAAATCCGGGACAGGGGGACGAAAAACTGTTTTTT. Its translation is CASSLNPGQGDEKLFF.

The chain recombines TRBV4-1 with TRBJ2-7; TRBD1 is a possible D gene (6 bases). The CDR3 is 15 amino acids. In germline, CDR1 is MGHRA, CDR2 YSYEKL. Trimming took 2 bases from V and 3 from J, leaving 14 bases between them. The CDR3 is CASSQQEDSFYEQYF. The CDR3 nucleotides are TGCGCCAGCAGCCAACAAGAGGACAGCTTCTACGAGCAGTACTTC.

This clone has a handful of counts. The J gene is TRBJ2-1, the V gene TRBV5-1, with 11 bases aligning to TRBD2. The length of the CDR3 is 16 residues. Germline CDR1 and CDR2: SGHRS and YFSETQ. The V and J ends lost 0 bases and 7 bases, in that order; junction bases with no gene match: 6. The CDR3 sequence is CASSLESSGRMNEQFF. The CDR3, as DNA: TGCGCCAGCAGCTTGGAGTCTAGCGGGAGGATGAATGAGCAGTTCTTC.

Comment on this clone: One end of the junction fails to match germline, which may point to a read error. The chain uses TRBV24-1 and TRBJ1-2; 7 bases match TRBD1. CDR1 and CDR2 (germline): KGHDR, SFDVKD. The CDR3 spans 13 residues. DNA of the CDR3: TGTGCCACCAGTGAGGGGACAGTCTATAGCTACACCTTC. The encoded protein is CATSEGTVYSYTF.

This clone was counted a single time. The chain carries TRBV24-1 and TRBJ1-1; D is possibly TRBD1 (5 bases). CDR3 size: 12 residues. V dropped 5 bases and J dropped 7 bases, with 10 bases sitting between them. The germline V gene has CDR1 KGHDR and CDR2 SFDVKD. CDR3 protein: CATSGPTGEAFF. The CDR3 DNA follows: TGTGCCACCAGTGGTCCCACAGGTGAAGCTTTCTTT.

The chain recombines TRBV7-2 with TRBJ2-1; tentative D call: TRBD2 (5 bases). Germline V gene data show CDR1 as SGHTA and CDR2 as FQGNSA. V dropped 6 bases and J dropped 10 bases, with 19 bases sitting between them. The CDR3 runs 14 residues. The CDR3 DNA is TGTGCCAGCAGAACACCGAACACGGGAATCGAGCAGTTCTTC. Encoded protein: CASRTPNTGIEQFF. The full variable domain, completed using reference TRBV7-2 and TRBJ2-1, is GAGVSQSPSNKVTEKGKDVELRCDPISGHTALYWYRQSLGQGLEFLIYFQGNSAPDKSGLPSDRFSAERTGGSVSTLTIQRTQQEDSAVYLCASRTPNTGIEQFFGPGTRLTVL.

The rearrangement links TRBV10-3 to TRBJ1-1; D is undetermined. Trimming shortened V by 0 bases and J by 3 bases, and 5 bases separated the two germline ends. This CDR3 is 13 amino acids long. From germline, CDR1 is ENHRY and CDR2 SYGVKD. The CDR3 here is CAISESEYTEAFF. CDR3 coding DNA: TGTGCCATCAGTGAGTCCGAGTACACTGAAGCTTTCTTT.

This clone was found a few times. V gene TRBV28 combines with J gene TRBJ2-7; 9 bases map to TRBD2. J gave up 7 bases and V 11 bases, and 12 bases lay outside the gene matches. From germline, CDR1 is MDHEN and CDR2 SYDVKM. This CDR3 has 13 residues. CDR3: CACATSGAGEQYF. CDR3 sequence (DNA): TGTGCCTGTGCGACTAGCGGAGCGGGAGAGCAGTACTTC.

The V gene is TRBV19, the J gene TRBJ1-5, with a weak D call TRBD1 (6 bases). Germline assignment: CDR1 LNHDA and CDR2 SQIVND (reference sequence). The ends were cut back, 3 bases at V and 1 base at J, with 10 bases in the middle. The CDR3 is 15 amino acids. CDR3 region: CASSIEGTSNQPQHF. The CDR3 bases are TGTGCCAGTAGTATTGAGGGGACAAGCAATCAGCCCCAGCATTTT.

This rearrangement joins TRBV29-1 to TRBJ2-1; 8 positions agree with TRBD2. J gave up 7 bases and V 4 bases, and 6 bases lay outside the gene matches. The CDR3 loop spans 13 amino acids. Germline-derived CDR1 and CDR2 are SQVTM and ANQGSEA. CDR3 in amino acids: CSVVTSGRNEQFF. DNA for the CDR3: TGCAGCGTTGTTACTAGCGGAAGGAATGAGCAGTTCTTC.

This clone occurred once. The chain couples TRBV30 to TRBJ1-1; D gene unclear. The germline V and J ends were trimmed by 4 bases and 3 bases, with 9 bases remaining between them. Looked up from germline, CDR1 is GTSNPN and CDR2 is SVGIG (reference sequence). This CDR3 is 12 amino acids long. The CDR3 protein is CAWIPYYTEAFF. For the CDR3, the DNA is TGTGCCTGGATCCCCTATTACACTGAAGCTTTCTTT.

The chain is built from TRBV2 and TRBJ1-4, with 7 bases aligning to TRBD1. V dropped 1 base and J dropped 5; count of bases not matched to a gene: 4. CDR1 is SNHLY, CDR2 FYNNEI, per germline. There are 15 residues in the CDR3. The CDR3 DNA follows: TGTGCCAGCAGTGAAGGGACAGGCTCGAATGAAAAACTGTTTTTT. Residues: CASSEGTGSNEKLFF. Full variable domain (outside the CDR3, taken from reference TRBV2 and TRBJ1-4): EPEVTQTPSHQVTQMGQEVILRCVPISNHLYFYWYRQILGQKVEFLVSFYNNEISEKSEIFDDQFSVERPDGSNFTLKIRSTKLEDSAMYFCASSEGTGSNEKLFFGSGTQLSVL.

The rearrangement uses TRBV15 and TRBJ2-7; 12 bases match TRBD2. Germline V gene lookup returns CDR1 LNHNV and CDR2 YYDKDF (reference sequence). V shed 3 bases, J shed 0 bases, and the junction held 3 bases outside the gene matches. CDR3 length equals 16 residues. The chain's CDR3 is CATSRGLAGPSYEQYF. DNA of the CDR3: TGTGCCACCAGCAGGGGACTAGCGGGCCCCTCCTACGAGCAGTACTTC. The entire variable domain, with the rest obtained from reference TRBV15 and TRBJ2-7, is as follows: DAMVIQNPRYQVTQFGKPVTLSCSQTLNHNVMYWYQQKSSQAPKLLFHYYDKDFNNEADTPDNFQSRRPNTSFCFLDIRSPGLGDTAMYLCATSRGLAGPSYEQYFGPGTRLTVT.